A selection of T cell receptor beta chains follows, all from one sample in a study of OX40 agonist ivuxolimab in advanced cancers. Profiling relied on immunoSEQ multiplex PCR, and the TCRdb table lists in-frame clones only, not all of them. The data show about 86,000 clones, around 88% seen once. Sample: CD4+ or CD8+ T cells sorted from blood, taken in a trial of the OX40 agonist ivuxolimab. All receptors come from an adult with an advanced solid tumor such as melanoma, head and neck, liver or kidney cancer. Both conserved end residues are part of each CDR3. The order of the fields is V gene, clone size, D gene, J gene, CDR3 protein, CDR3 DNA. The D gene is left open where the match is weak. Only some rows state a clone size, as once, few, many or a class for expanded clones.

V gene: TRBV7-3
clone size: .
D gene: .
J gene: TRBJ2-1
CDR3 protein: CASSSQLNEQFF
CDR3 DNA: TGTGCCAGCAGCTCTCAACTAAATGAGCAGTTCTTC

V gene: TRBV27
clone size: .
D gene: TRBD2
J gene: TRBJ2-2
CDR3 protein: CASSLFGTSGTLLPGELFF
CDR3 DNA: TGTGCCAGCAGTTTATTTGGGACTAGCGGGACACTATTACCTGGGGAGCTGTTTTTT

V gene: TRBV6-5
clone size: .
D gene: TRBD1
J gene: TRBJ2-7
CDR3 protein: CASSDRGYEQYF
CDR3 DNA: TGTGCCAGCAGCGACAGGGGTTACGAGCAGTACTTC

V gene: TRBV19
clone size: once
D gene: .
J gene: TRBJ2-6
CDR3 protein: CASRSASGANVLTF
CDR3 DNA: TGTGCCAGTAGGTCCGCCTCTGGGGCCAACGTCCTGACTTTC

V gene: TRBV5-1
clone size: few
D gene: .
J gene: TRBJ2-1
CDR3 protein: CASSLVRGSRNEQFF
CDR3 DNA: TGCGCCAGCAGCTTGGTGAGGGGGAGTAGGAATGAGCAGTTCTTC

V gene: TRBV27
clone size: .
D gene: TRBD2
J gene: TRBJ2-1
CDR3 protein: CASSRSGEIRDEQFF
CDR3 DNA: TGTGCCAGCAGCCGAAGCGGGGAGATCCGAGATGAGCAGTTCTTC

V gene: TRBV18
clone size: .
D gene: .
J gene: TRBJ2-5
CDR3 protein: CASSPPGREETQYF
CDR3 DNA: TGTGCCAGCTCACCACCCGGGCGGGAAGAGACCCAGTACTTC

V gene: TRBV28
clone size: .
D gene: .
J gene: TRBJ2-1
CDR3 protein: CASSFYRDAQFF
CDR3 DNA: TGTGCCAGCAGTTTTTACAGGGACGCGCAGTTCTTC

V gene: TRBV18
clone size: once
D gene: .
J gene: TRBJ2-7
CDR3 protein: CASSAPGSYEQYF
CDR3 DNA: TGTGCCAGCTCAGCCCCAGGGTCCTACGAGCAGTACTTC

V gene: TRBV28
clone size: .
D gene: .
J gene: TRBJ2-3
CDR3 protein: CASRLAPTTDTQYF
CDR3 DNA: TGTGCCAGCAGGCTAGCTCCTACCACAGATACGCAGTATTTT

V gene: TRBV5-1
clone size: .
D gene: .
J gene: TRBJ2-3
CDR3 protein: CASSPGTETDTQYF
CDR3 DNA: TGCGCCAGCAGCCCCGGGACCGAGACAGATACGCAGTATTTT

V gene: TRBV6-1
clone size: .
D gene: .
J gene: TRBJ2-3
CDR3 protein: CASTGGAARDTQYF
CDR3 DNA: TGTGCCAGCACGGGTGGGGCAGCCAGAGATACGCAGTATTTT

V gene: TRBV7-9
clone size: few
D gene: TRBD1
J gene: TRBJ1-6
CDR3 protein: CASSATPGQGGSPLHF
CDR3 DNA: TGTGCCAGCAGCGCCACACCGGGACAGGGGGGTTCACCCCTCCACTTT

V gene: TRBV5-6
clone size: .
D gene: .
J gene: TRBJ2-4
CDR3 protein: CASSQRTVKDIQYF
CDR3 DNA: TGTGCCAGCAGCCAAAGGACAGTAAAGGACATTCAGTACTTC

V gene: TRBV4-3
clone size: .
D gene: TRBD2
J gene: TRBJ2-3
CDR3 protein: CASSQDLGSGENTRADTQYF
CDR3 DNA: TGCGCCAGCAGCCAAGATCTTGGTAGCGGGGAGAATACGAGGGCAGATACGCAGTATTTT

V gene: TRBV28
clone size: few
D gene: TRBD1
J gene: TRBJ1-3
CDR3 protein: CAILQGAGNTIYF
CDR3 DNA: TGTGCCATCTTACAGGGGGCTGGAAACACCATATATTTT

V gene: TRBV7-8
clone size: .
D gene: TRBD1
J gene: TRBJ2-3
CDR3 protein: CASSFSPTGAPTDTQYF
CDR3 DNA: TGTGCCAGCAGCTTTTCCCCCACAGGGGCCCCCACAGATACGCAGTATTTT

V gene: TRBV30
clone size: .
D gene: .
J gene: TRBJ1-2
CDR3 protein: CAWSAYVYGYTF
CDR3 DNA: TGTGCCTGGTCGGCCTATGTCTATGGCTACACCTTC

V gene: TRBV29-1
clone size: once
D gene: .
J gene: TRBJ1-1
CDR3 protein: CSPRAEAFF
CDR3 DNA: TGCAGCCCGAGGGCTGAAGCTTTCTTT

V gene: TRBV6-5
clone size: .
D gene: TRBD1
J gene: TRBJ2-7
CDR3 protein: CASTRRDRGGEQYF
CDR3 DNA: TGTGCCAGCACCCGCCGGGACAGGGGTGGTGAGCAGTACTTC

V gene: TRBV5-4
clone size: .
D gene: .
J gene: TRBJ1-2
CDR3 protein: CASSLDGYGYTF
CDR3 DNA: TGTGCCAGCAGCTTGGATGGCTATGGCTACACCTTC

V gene: TRBV11-1
clone size: once
D gene: .
J gene: TRBJ2-1
CDR3 protein: CASSLGQGSYNEQFF
CDR3 DNA: TGTGCCAGCAGCTTAGGGCAGGGATCCTACAATGAGCAGTTCTTC

V gene: TRBV19
clone size: .
D gene: TRBD1
J gene: TRBJ1-2
CDR3 protein: CASSIQGASDYGYTF
CDR3 DNA: TGTGCCAGTAGTATTCAGGGGGCTTCGGACTATGGCTACACCTTC

V gene: TRBV12-5
clone size: .
D gene: TRBD2
J gene: TRBJ2-3
CDR3 protein: CASGAGTSGFHTDTQYF
CDR3 DNA: TGTGCTAGTGGTGCCGGGACTAGCGGATTTCACACAGATACGCAGTATTTT

V gene: TRBV5-1
clone size: .
D gene: TRBD1
J gene: TRBJ2-3
CDR3 protein: CASSLTGEASTDTQYF
CDR3 DNA: TGCGCCAGCAGCCTAACAGGGGAAGCCAGCACAGATACGCAGTATTTT

V gene: TRBV6-6
clone size: .
D gene: .
J gene: TRBJ1-2
CDR3 protein: CASSFGNNYGYTF
CDR3 DNA: TGTGCCAGCAGTTTCGGAAATAACTATGGCTACACCTTC

V gene: TRBV5-5
clone size: once
D gene: TRBD1
J gene: TRBJ2-4
CDR3 protein: CASSLTGGNIQYF
CDR3 DNA: TGTGCCAGCAGCTTGACAGGGGGAAACATTCAGTACTTC

V gene: TRBV30
clone size: .
D gene: .
J gene: TRBJ1-2
CDR3 protein: CAWSSLNRYYGYTF
CDR3 DNA: TGTGCCTGGAGTTCATTAAACAGGTACTATGGCTACACCTTC

V gene: TRBV5-4
clone size: .
D gene: TRBD2
J gene: TRBJ2-5
CDR3 protein: CASSLAVAGGQETQYF
CDR3 DNA: TGTGCCAGCAGCTTGGCTGTAGCGGGAGGGCAAGAGACCCAGTACTTC

V gene: TRBV6-1
clone size: .
D gene: TRBD1
J gene: TRBJ1-5
CDR3 protein: CASSARRTGVSNQPQHF
CDR3 DNA: TGTGCCAGCAGTGCCCGTAGGACAGGGGTGAGCAATCAGCCCCAGCATTTT

V gene: TRBV27
clone size: .
D gene: .
J gene: TRBJ1-1
CDR3 protein: CASSLRGNTEAFF
CDR3 DNA: TGTGCCAGCAGTTTAAGGGGGAACACTGAAGCTTTCTTT

V gene: TRBV30
clone size: .
D gene: .
J gene: TRBJ1-2
CDR3 protein: CAWTLRAYGYTF
CDR3 DNA: TGTGCCTGGACCCTACGTGCGTATGGCTACACCTTC

V gene: TRBV6-1
clone size: .
D gene: .
J gene: TRBJ1-5
CDR3 protein: CASSEGGVGNQPQHF
CDR3 DNA: TGTGCCAGCAGTGAAGGAGGGGTGGGCAATCAGCCCCAGCATTTT

V gene: TRBV5-1
clone size: .
D gene: .
J gene: TRBJ2-3
CDR3 protein: CASSLMLSTTDTQYF
CDR3 DNA: TGCGCCAGCAGCTTGATGTTGTCCACTACAGATACGCAGTATTTT

V gene: TRBV7-6
clone size: .
D gene: .
J gene: TRBJ2-5
CDR3 protein: CASVSSAAEETQYF
CDR3 DNA: TGTGCCAGCGTTTCGAGCGCCGCTGAGGAGACCCAGTACTTC

V gene: TRBV30
clone size: .
D gene: TRBD2
J gene: TRBJ2-1
CDR3 protein: CAWSPRLAGGREQFF
CDR3 DNA: TGTGCCTGGAGTCCTCGACTAGCGGGGGGGCGAGAGCAGTTCTTC

V gene: TRBV7-2
clone size: .
D gene: .
J gene: TRBJ2-3
CDR3 protein: CASSLRGPTDTQYF
CDR3 DNA: TGTGCCAGCAGCTTACGGGGCCCCACAGATACGCAGTATTTT

V gene: TRBV5-6
clone size: once
D gene: TRBD1
J gene: TRBJ1-4
CDR3 protein: CASSRLQGFGNEKLFF
CDR3 DNA: TGTGCCAGCAGTCGTCTACAGGGGTTTGGTAATGAAAAACTGTTTTTT

V gene: TRBV30
clone size: .
D gene: TRBD1
J gene: TRBJ1-2
CDR3 protein: CAWSAFDRGIFGYTF
CDR3 DNA: TGTGCCTGGAGCGCATTCGACAGGGGGATTTTTGGCTACACCTTC

V gene: TRBV29-1
clone size: once
D gene: .
J gene: TRBJ2-1
CDR3 protein: CSARQSTYNEQFF
CDR3 DNA: TGCAGCGCCCGACAGTCAACATACAATGAGCAGTTCTTC